These 30 T cell receptor beta chains originate from one sample sequenced in a study of beta chain features in type 1 diabetes. Expressed TCRB transcripts were sequenced after all isolated RNA was converted to cDNA. TCRdb keeps only in-frame clones here, not all; method: immunoSEQ multiplex PCR. Of more than 20,000 clones in the sample, over 60% were seen once. Sequenced input: Tregs from blood. The receptors stem from a woman in her thirties or forties in good health.

Only one count was recorded for this clone. V gene TRBV29-1 combines with J gene TRBJ1-1; D gene uncertain. In germline, CDR1 is SQVTM, CDR2 ANQGSEA. V lost 4 bases and J lost 2, with 8 bases in between. The CDR3 is 12 amino acids. CDR3 sequence reads: CSVVKLNTEAFF. The CDR3 DNA is TGCAGCGTTGTAAAACTAAACACTGAAGCTTTCTTT.

The CDR3 protein is CSAREGGGYTF. As DNA, the CDR3 is TGCAGTGCTAGAGAAGGGGGCGGCTACACCTTC. The chain carries TRBV20-1 and TRBJ1-2, with TRBD1 identical over 7 bases. Germline assignment: CDR1 DFQATT and CDR2 SNEGSKA (reference sequence). The length of the CDR3 is 11 residues. Trimming at V came to 0 bases and at J to 8 bases, leaving 0 bases not matched to a gene.

This clone showed up just a few times. The chain links TRBV19 to TRBJ2-1; TRBD1 aligns across 9 bases. V lost 4 bases, J lost 10 bases, and 2 bases stayed unmatched. Germline assignment: CDR1 LNHDA and CDR2 SQIVND (reference sequence). This CDR3 has 12 amino acids. The CDR3 sequence is CASSNRGLEQFF. The CDR3 DNA reads TGTGCCAGTAGTAACAGGGGGCTGGAGCAGTTCTTC. The whole variable domain, remainder taken from reference TRBV19 and TRBJ2-1, is DGGITQSPKYLFRKEGQNVTLSCEQNLNHDAMYWYRQDPGQGLRLIYYSQIVNDFQKGDIAEGYSVSREKKESFPLTVTSAQKNPTAFYLCASSNRGLEQFFGPGTRLTVL.

The chain joins TRBV10-2 to TRBJ1-5, with TRBD1 identical over 7 bases. With V trimmed by 0 bases and J by 3 bases, 8 bases remained unmatched. This CDR3 has 17 amino acids. Germline-derived CDR1 and CDR2 are WSHSY and SAAADI. The CDR3 DNA reads as TGCGCCAGCAGTGAGTCACAGGGGCCTACGAACAATCAGCCCCAGCATTTT. Translation gives CASSESQGPTNNQPQHF.

The gene calls are TRBV6-5 and TRBJ1-6; TRBD1 matches at 9 bases. CDR1 is MNHEY and CDR2 is SVGAGI in the germline V gene. This CDR3 has 16 residues. Losses at the gene ends were 0 bases for V and 9 bases for J; bases not matched to a gene: 6. CDR3 sequence (DNA): TGTGCCAGCAGTTACTCGCCACAGGGGGCGGGTTCACCCCTCCACTTT. This encodes CASSYSPQGAGSPLHF.

This clone was picked up a small number of times. The rearrangement uses TRBV6-1 and TRBJ1-2; D is undetermined. Looked up from germline, CDR1 is MNHNS and CDR2 is SASEGT. The CDR3 is 13 residues long. V was shortened by 5 bases and J by 2 bases, with 9 bases between the two germline ends. The DNA of the CDR3 is TGTGCCAGCAGTCCCTGGGAGAACTATGGCTACACCTTC. This gives the protein CASSPWENYGYTF.

V gene TRBV4-1 combines with J gene TRBJ2-3, with D maybe TRBD2 (6 bases). In germline, CDR1 is MGHRA, CDR2 YSYEKL. The CDR3 consists of 13 residues. The V and J ends lost 4 bases and 4 bases respectively, with 9 bases between them. CDR3 nucleotide sequence: TGCGCCAGCAGCCTCCCGGGGGCAGATACGCAGTATTTT. Translation: CASSLPGADTQYF.

V usage is TRBV5-5 and J usage is TRBJ2-6; no reliable D call. CDR1 is SGHKS and CDR2 is YYEKEE in the germline V gene (reference sequence). This CDR3 has 17 residues. V lost 2 bases, J lost 0 bases, and 12 bases lay in between. DNA of the CDR3: TGTGCCAGCAGCTTCCGGTCATTCGACTCTGGGGCCAACGTCCTGACTTTC. This codes for CASSFRSFDSGANVLTF.

This clone was recorded only once. The gene calls are TRBV5-1 and TRBJ2-2; a possible D gene is TRBD1 (6 bases). The V gene's germline CDR1 is SGHRS and CDR2 YFSETQ. The V end lost 1 base, the J end lost 4 bases, and 8 bases lay between the germline ends. CDR3 size: 14 residues. In DNA, the CDR3 is TGCGCCAGCAGCTTGACAGGGTCCACCGGGGAGCTGTTTTTT. Protein product: CASSLTGSTGELFF.

The J gene is TRBJ2-7, the V gene TRBV6-5; 7 bases align to TRBD1. The CDR3 runs to 13 residues. The J segment lost 3 bases and the V segment lost 6 bases, leaving 5 bases of the junction unmatched. Germline loops: CDR1 MNHEY, CDR2 SVGAGI. CDR3 bases: TGTGCCAGCAGCCGGGACAGCCTCTACGAGCAGTACTTC. Protein sequence: CASSRDSLYEQYF.

J is TRBJ1-6 and V is TRBV10-3; D is possibly TRBD1 (5 bases). Per the germline V gene, CDR1 is ENHRY and CDR2 is SYGVKD. Trimming cost V 6 bases and J 8 bases, with 26 bases left between them. The CDR3 is 18 amino acids. In nucleotides, the CDR3 is TGTGCCATCAGGAAAAAACTTACGGGGGAGGGGAGTGATTCACCCCTCCACTTT. Translating it yields CAIRKKLTGEGSDSPLHF.

The V call is TRBV2, the J call TRBJ2-3, with 11 nucleotides matching TRBD2. V dropped 6 bases and J dropped 0; count of bases not matched to a gene: 8. The germline CDR1 and CDR2 sequences are SNHLY and FYNNEI. This CDR3 contains 17 residues. CDR3 coding DNA: TGTGCCAGCAGGAGGAGACTAGCGGGGAGGAGCACAGATACGCAGTATTTT. Translation gives CASRRRLAGRSTDTQYF.

The chain has TRBV29-1 and TRBJ1-1, with a weak D call TRBD1 (5 bases). Germline lookup yields CDR1 SQVTM and CDR2 ANQGSEA. Between the trimmed V and J ends, which lost 7 bases and 0 bases, there was a span of 12 bases. The CDR3 has 13 amino acids. The CDR3 nucleotides read TGCAGCGCACTTGGGGGGATGAACACTGAAGCTTTCTTT. This sequence encodes CSALGGMNTEAFF.

The rearrangement links TRBV19 to TRBJ1-6, with D possibly matching TRBD1 (6 bases). Trimming took 3 bases from V and 8 from J, leaving 17 bases between them. CDR1 and CDR2 from the germline V gene are LNHDA and SQIVND (reference sequence). The CDR3 has 16 amino acids. The CDR3 DNA sequence: TGTGCCAGTAGTATTCGTGTCGGGACATCTTATTCACCCCTCCACTTT. Its protein product is CASSIRVGTSYSPLHF. Together with reference TRBV19 and TRBJ1-6, the CDR3 gives the full variable domain: DGGITQSPKYLFRKEGQNVTLSCEQNLNHDAMYWYRQDPGQGLRLIYYSQIVNDFQKGDIAEGYSVSREKKESFPLTVTSAQKNPTAFYLCASSIRVGTSYSPLHFGNGTRLTVT.

This clone was observed a few times. This sequence joins TRBV11-2 and TRBJ2-1; 8 nucleotides match TRBD2. Germline loops: CDR1 SGHAT, CDR2 FQNNGV. The CDR3 runs to 16 residues. The V segment lost 2 bases and the J segment 5 bases; nucleotides outside the gene matches: 8. The chain's CDR3 is CASSLRAGGKDNEQFF. The DNA of the CDR3 is TGTGCCAGCAGCTTAAGGGCGGGGGGCAAAGACAATGAGCAGTTCTTC.

Only a few counts were recorded for this clone. This chain uses TRBV7-8 with TRBJ2-1, with a weak D call TRBD2 (6 bases). The germline V and J ends were trimmed by 2 bases and 5 bases, with 19 bases remaining between them. Germline V lookup: CDR1 SGHVS, CDR2 FQNEAQ. The CDR3 extends over 17 amino acids. DNA for the CDR3: TGTGCCAGCAGCTTATCATACGGGGGTCTTGGTGACAATGAGCAGTTCTTC. Amino acids: CASSLSYGGLGDNEQFF.

The chain couples TRBV5-6 to TRBJ2-2; 13 nucleotides line up with TRBD2. The CDR3 is 14 amino acids. V shed 4 bases, J shed 14 bases, and the junction held 8 bases outside the gene matches. CDR1 SGHDT and CDR2 YYEEEE come from the germline V gene. CDR3 residues: CASSAGTSGVPLFF. In DNA, the CDR3 is TGTGCCAGCAGCGCCGGGACTAGCGGGGTGCCTCTGTTTTTT.

This clone was counted between two and nine times. The chain uses TRBV29-1 and TRBJ2-7; TRBD1 is a possible D gene (5 bases). The ends were cut back, 0 bases at V and 3 bases at J, with 9 bases in the middle. CDR1 SQVTM and CDR2 ANQGSEA come from the germline V gene. The CDR3 loop spans 13 amino acids. CDR3 loop: CSVEDPRDYEQYF. The CDR3 DNA is TGCAGCGTTGAAGATCCCAGGGACTACGAGCAGTACTTC.

The chain is built from TRBV19 and TRBJ2-2, with 9 bases that match TRBD2. The CDR3 is 15 residues long. V was pared by 5 bases and J by 4 bases, with 5 bases of the junction left unmatched. From germline, CDR1 is LNHDA and CDR2 SQIVND (reference sequence). The CDR3 coding sequence is TGTGCCAGTAGTCCCCTAGCGGGGAGCACCGGGGAGCTGTTTTTT. Its protein product is CASSPLAGSTGELFF. Full variable domain (remainder filled in from reference TRBV19 and TRBJ2-2): DGGITQSPKYLFRKEGQNVTLSCEQNLNHDAMYWYRQDPGQGLRLIYYSQIVNDFQKGDIAEGYSVSREKKESFPLTVTSAQKNPTAFYLCASSPLAGSTGELFFGEGSRLTVL.

This clone is a singleton in its sample. The gene calls are TRBV27 and TRBJ1-5; 7 bases fit TRBD1. V shed 5 bases and J 4 bases; nucleotides not matched to a gene: 8. Germline CDR1 MNHEY, CDR2 SMNVEV (reference sequence). The CDR3 is 15 amino acids. CDR3 bases: TGTGCCAGCAGTCCGACGGGGACAGCTAATCAGCCCCAGCATTTT. The encoded protein is CASSPTGTANQPQHF.

This clone was found once. This chain joins TRBV11-2 and TRBJ2-6; possible D gene TRBD1, 6 bases. Germline CDR1 reads SGHAT; CDR2 reads FQNNGV. Trimming stripped 5 bases from V and 1 base from J, with 18 bases between. The CDR3 is 18 residues long. The CDR3 is CASSPIPGAVSGANVLTF. The CDR3 region has the DNA TGTGCCAGCAGCCCCATACCAGGGGCGGTATCTGGGGCCAACGTCCTGACTTTC.

The chain combines TRBV5-6 with TRBJ1-2, with D maybe TRBD1 (6 bases). The CDR3 contains 15 residues. Trimming took 3 bases from V and 7 from J, leaving 19 bases between them. Per germline, CDR1 SGHDT and CDR2 YYEEEE. Here the CDR3 reads CASSSVDRPIRGYTF. The CDR3 region has the DNA TGTGCCAGCAGCTCGGTAGACAGGCCGATTCGTGGCTACACCTTC.

V and J are TRBV19 and TRBJ1-2, with 7 bases matching TRBD1. The CDR3 extends over 15 amino acids. With V trimmed by 5 bases and J by 3 bases, 9 bases remained unmatched. Per the germline V gene, CDR1 is LNHDA and CDR2 is SQIVND (reference sequence). The CDR3 sequence is CASSPTGTADYGYTF. DNA for the CDR3: TGTGCCAGTAGTCCGACCGGGACAGCAGACTATGGCTACACCTTC.

The chain employs TRBV2 and TRBJ2-3; 10 bases align to TRBD2. There are 14 residues in the CDR3. The germline V gene has CDR1 SNHLY and CDR2 FYNNEI. The trim removed 7 bases at V and 5 bases at J, leaving 6 bases unmatched. The CDR3 loop reads CASMSGGAGDTQYF. For the CDR3, the DNA is TGTGCCAGCATGAGCGGGGGGGCGGGAGATACGCAGTATTTT.

V gene TRBV23-1 combines with J gene TRBJ1-1; 9 positions match TRBD1. TRBV23-1 belongs to the ORF category, with a function that is uncertain. CDR3 length: 16 residues. Losses at the gene ends were 6 bases for V and 1 base for J; bases not matched to a gene: 9. The CDR3 reads CASSRGTGRGNTEAFF. Here the CDR3 DNA reads TGCGCCAGCAGCCGCGGGACAGGGCGGGGGAACACTGAAGCTTTCTTT.

In its sample, this clone was seen a few times. The chain carries TRBV25-1 and TRBJ2-5; D is unresolved. V was pared by 7 bases and J by 7 bases, with 19 bases between. This CDR3 contains 14 residues. CDR1 is MGHDK and CDR2 is SYGVNS in the germline V gene. CDR3 residues: CASIGPPEPRTQYF. The CDR3 nucleotides are TGTGCCAGCATTGGGCCGCCCGAACCGAGGACCCAGTACTTC.

The V call is TRBV9, the J call TRBJ2-1, with TRBD2 matching over 10 bases. After removal of 0 bases from V and 8 bases from J, the junction contained 5 bases not matched to a gene. The CDR3 runs 15 residues. The germline V gene encodes CDR1 SGDLS and CDR2 YYNGEE. The CDR3 region has the DNA TGTGCCAGCAGCGTAGGGCTAGCGGGGGTCTATGAGCAGTTCTTC. Translation: CASSVGLAGVYEQFF.

V gene TRBV5-4 combines with J gene TRBJ2-3; 10 nucleotides align to TRBD2. This CDR3 is built from 15 residues. Germline V lookup: CDR1 SGHNT, CDR2 YYREEE (reference sequence). The V and J ends lost 1 base and 4 bases, in that order; junction bases with no gene match: 3. The CDR3 DNA sequence: TGTGCCAGCAGCTTGAGGACTAGCGGCTCAGATACGCAGTATTTT. Protein: CASSLRTSGSDTQYF.

This chain connects TRBV9 to TRBJ2-1, with TRBD2 matching over 12 bases. The ends lost 3 bases at V and 4 bases at J; junction bases unmatched: 20. This CDR3 is 21 amino acids long. CDR1 and CDR2 (germline): SGDLS, YYNGEE. CDR3 protein: CASSAGLAGQTLDRRYNEQFF. The CDR3 DNA reads TGTGCCAGCAGCGCTGGACTAGCGGGGCAGACACTAGATAGGCGTTACAATGAGCAGTTCTTC.

This sequence joins TRBV5-1 and TRBJ2-3; TRBD1 aligns across 7 bases. Germline CDR1 is SGHRS and CDR2 is YFSETQ. This CDR3 contains 18 residues. V lost 1 base and J lost 0; bases outside the gene matches: 11. CDR3 in DNA: TGCGCCAGCAGCTTGTTTCCCGGACAGGATATTAGCACAGATACGCAGTATTTT. Protein: CASSLFPGQDISTDTQYF. Combining the CDR3 with reference TRBV5-1 and TRBJ2-3 gives the whole variable domain KAGVTQTPRYLIKTRGQQVTLSCSPISGHRSVSWYQQTPGQGLQFLFEYFSETQRNKGNFPGRFSGRQFSNSRSEMNVSTLELGDSALYLCASSLFPGQDISTDTQYFGPGTRLTVL.